A selection of T cell receptor beta chains follows, all from one sample in a study of a mutant IDH1 vaccine in newly diagnosed glioma. The assay was immunoSEQ multiplex PCR, and TCRdb's table has in-frame clones only and misses some. The table lists about 50,000 clones, roughly 75% of them singletons. These TCRs' antigens remain unknown. Sequences were derived from PBMCs, sampled from a glioma patient whose treatment included an IDH1 peptide vaccine. The receptors originated from a man aged 45-60 years with glioma. Each CDR3 is given with its conserved first and last residue.

>TRBJ2-3|TRBV7-9|16
CASSPREAGATDTQYF
>TRBJ1-1|TRBV6-5|13
CASSLGMNTEAFF
>TRBJ2-5|TRBV15|15
CATSRVKGTSETQYF
>TRBJ1-2|TRBV7-9|13
CASSLPTGWGYTF
>TRBJ1-2|TRBV19|13
CASSTGPRGGYTF
>TRBJ1-1|TRBV2|15
CASSASGLMNTEAFF
>TRBJ2-2|TRBV15|15
CATSSLNLEYGELFF
>TRBJ1-5|TRBV6-5|13
CASSYSRGQPQHF
>TRBJ2-3|TRBV9|12
CASSVGGEVQYF
>TRBJ1-1|TRBV10-3|13
CAISGDLNTEAFF
>TRBJ2-1|TRBV30|15
CAWTLSGALRDEQFF
>TRBJ1-3|TRBV11-2|13
CASSLGPVRTIYF
>TRBJ2-3|TRBV7-8|17
CASSLAQGGGRRDTQYF
>TRBJ2-7|TRBV29-1|11
CSVGTSYEQYF
>TRBJ2-2|TRBV2|15
CASNFRQGGAGELFF
>TRBJ2-5|TRBV30|11
CAWTAQETQYF
>TRBJ1-2|TRBV19|13
CASSMVGNYGYTF
>TRBJ1-6|TRBV14|15
CASSQDWTGSSPLHF
>TRBJ2-5|TRBV28|12
CASSDSKETQYF
>TRBJ2-1|TRBV6-5|15
CASLTRDRGQNEQFF
>TRBJ2-7|TRBV4-3|15
CASSQDQGRSYEQYF
>TRBJ2-5|TRBV7-6|15
CASSPGGGQRETQYF